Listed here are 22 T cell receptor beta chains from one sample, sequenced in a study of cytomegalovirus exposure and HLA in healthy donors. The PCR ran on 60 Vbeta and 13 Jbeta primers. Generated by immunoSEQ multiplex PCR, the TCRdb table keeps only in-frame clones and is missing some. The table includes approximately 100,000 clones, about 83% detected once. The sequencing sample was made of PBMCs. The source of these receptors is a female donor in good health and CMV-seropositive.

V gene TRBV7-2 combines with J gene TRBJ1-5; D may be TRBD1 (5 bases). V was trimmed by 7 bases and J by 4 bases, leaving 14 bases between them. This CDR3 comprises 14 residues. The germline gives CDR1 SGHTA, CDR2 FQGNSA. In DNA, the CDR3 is TGTGCCAGCAACCTGGGGGGGTATAATCAGCCCCAGCATTTT. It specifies CASNLGGYNQPQHF.

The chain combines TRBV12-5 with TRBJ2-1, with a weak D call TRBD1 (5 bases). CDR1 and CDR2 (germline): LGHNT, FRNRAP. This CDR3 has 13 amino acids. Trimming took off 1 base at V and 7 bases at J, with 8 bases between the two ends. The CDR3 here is CASGLGGGNEQFF. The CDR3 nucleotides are TGTGCTAGTGGTTTGGGGGGCGGTAATGAGCAGTTCTTC.

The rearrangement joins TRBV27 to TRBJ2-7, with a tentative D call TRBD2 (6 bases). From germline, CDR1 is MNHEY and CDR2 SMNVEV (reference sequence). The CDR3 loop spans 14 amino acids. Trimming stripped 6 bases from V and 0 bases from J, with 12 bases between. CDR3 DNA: TGTGCCAGCAGCCCCCGGGACTCCTCCTACGAGCAGTACTTC. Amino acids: CASSPRDSSYEQYF.

This chain's CDR3 is CSGRGAGNEQFF. The DNA of the CDR3 is TGCAGCGGCCGCGGGGCCGGCAATGAGCAGTTCTTC. V gene TRBV29-1 combines with J gene TRBJ2-1; D is perhaps TRBD2 (6 bases). CDR3 length: 12 residues. Germline CDR1 is SQVTM and CDR2 is ANQGSEA. V lost 7 bases and J 6 bases, leaving 13 bases between the germline ends.

This chain's CDR3 is CASSSTVAEQYF. The CDR3 nucleotides are TGTGCCAGCAGTTCGACAGTAGCTGAGCAGTACTTC. This chain links TRBV6-5 with TRBJ2-7; D is perhaps TRBD1 (5 bases). CDR1 is MNHEY, CDR2 SVGAGI, per germline. The CDR3 has 12 residues. Between the trimmed V and J ends, which lost 4 bases and 7 bases, there was a span of 11 bases.

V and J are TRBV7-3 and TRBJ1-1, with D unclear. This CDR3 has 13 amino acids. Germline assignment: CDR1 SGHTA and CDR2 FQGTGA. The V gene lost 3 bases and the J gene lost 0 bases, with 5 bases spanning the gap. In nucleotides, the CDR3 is TGTGCCAGCAGCTTGTATTTGAACACTGAAGCTTTCTTT. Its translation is CASSLYLNTEAFF.

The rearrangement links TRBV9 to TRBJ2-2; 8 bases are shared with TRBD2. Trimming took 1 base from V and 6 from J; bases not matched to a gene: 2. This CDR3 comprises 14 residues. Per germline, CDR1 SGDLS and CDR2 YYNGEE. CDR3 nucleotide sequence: TGTGCCAGCAGCGTAACTAGCGGTCCCGGGGAGCTGTTTTTT. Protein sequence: CASSVTSGPGELFF.

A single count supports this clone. The CDR3 DNA sequence: TGTGCCAGCAGGAGTCCAACCGAACTAGCGGACACCGGGGAGCTGTTTTTT. Translation gives CASRSPTELADTGELFF. The V gene is TRBV2, the J gene TRBJ2-2; 8 nucleotides line up with TRBD2. Trimming removed 6 bases from V and 3 bases from J; junction bases left unmatched: 12. The CDR3 extends over 17 amino acids. Per the germline V gene, CDR1 is SNHLY and CDR2 is FYNNEI.

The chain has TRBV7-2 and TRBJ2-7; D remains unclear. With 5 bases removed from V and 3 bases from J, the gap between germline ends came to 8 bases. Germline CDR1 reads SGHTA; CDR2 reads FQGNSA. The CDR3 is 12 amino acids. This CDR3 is CASSTPGYEQYF. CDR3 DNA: TGTGCCAGCAGCACTCCAGGCTACGAGCAGTACTTC.

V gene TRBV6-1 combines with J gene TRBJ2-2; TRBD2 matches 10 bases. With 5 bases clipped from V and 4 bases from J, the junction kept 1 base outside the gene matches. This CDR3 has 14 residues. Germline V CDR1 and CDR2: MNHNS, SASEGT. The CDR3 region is CASSSGGATGELFF. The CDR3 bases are TGTGCCAGCAGTAGCGGGGGGGCCACCGGGGAGCTGTTTTTT.

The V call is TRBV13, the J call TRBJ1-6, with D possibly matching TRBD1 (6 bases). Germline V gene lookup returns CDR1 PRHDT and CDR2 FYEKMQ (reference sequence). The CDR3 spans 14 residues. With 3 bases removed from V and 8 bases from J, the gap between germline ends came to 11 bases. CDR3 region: CASSFNRVDSPLHF. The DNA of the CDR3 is TGTGCCAGCAGCTTTAACAGGGTTGATTCACCCCTCCACTTT.

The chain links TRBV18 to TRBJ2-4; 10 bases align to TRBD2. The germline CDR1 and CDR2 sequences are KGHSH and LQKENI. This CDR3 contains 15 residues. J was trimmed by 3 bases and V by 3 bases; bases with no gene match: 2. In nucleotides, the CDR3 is TGTGCCAGCTCACCTCTAGCGGGAGTCAAAAACATTCAGTACTTC. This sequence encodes CASSPLAGVKNIQYF.

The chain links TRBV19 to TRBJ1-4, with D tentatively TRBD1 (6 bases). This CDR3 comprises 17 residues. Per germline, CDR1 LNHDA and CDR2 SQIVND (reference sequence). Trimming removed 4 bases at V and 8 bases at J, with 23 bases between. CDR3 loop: CASSNAWTARSGEKLFF. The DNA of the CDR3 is TGTGCCAGTAGTAACGCGTGGACAGCCCGGTCGGGGGAAAAACTGTTTTTT.

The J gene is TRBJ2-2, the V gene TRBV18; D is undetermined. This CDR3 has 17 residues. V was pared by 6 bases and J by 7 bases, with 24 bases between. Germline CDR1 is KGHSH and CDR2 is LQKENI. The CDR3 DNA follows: TGTGCCAGCTCCCCAAGCGCCAGCAAAGCCCATGGCGGGGAGCTGTTTTTT. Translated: CASSPSASKAHGGELFF.

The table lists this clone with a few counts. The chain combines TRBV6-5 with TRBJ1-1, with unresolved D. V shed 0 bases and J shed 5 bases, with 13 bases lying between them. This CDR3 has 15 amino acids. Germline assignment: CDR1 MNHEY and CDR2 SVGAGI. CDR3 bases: TGTGCCAGCAGTTACTCGTGGCGGGCTACAACTGAAGCTTTCTTT. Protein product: CASSYSWRATTEAFF.

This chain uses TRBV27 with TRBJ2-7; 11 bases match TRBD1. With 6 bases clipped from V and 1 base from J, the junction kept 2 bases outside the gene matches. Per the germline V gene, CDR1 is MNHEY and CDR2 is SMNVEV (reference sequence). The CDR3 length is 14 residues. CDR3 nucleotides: TGTGCCAGCAGAGGGACAGGGGGTTCCTACGAGCAGTACTTC. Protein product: CASRGTGGSYEQYF.

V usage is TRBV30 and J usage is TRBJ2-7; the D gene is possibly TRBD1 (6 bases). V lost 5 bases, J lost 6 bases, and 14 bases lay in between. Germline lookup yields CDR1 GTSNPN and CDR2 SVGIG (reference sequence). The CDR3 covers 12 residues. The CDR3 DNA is TGTGCCTGGGGGAATACAGGGTTCGAGCAGTACTTC. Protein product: CAWGNTGFEQYF.

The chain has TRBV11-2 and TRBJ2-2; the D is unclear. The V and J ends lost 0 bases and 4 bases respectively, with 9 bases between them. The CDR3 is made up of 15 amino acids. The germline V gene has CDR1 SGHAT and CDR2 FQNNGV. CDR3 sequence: CASSLDLMSTGELFF. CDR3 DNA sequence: TGTGCCAGCAGCTTAGATTTGATGAGCACCGGGGAGCTGTTTTTT. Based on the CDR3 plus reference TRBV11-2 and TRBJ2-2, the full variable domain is EAGVAQSPRYKIIEKRQSVAFWCNPISGHATLYWYQQILGQGPKLLIQFQNNGVVDDSQLPKDRFSAERLKGVDSTLKIQPAKLEDSAVYLCASSLDLMSTGELFFGEGSRLTVL.

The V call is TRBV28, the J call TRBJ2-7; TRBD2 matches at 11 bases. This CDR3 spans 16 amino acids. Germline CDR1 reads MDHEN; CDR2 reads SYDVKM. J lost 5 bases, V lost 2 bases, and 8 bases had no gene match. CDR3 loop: CASSLRPLAGVDEQYF. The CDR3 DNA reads TGTGCCAGCAGTTTACGACCACTAGCGGGAGTTGACGAGCAGTACTTC.

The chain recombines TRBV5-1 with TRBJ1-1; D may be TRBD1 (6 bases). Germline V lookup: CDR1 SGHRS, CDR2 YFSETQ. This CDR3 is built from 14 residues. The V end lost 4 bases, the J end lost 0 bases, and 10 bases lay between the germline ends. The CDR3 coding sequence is TGCGCCAGCAGCGGGGGACATTTGAACACTGAAGCTTTCTTT. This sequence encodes CASSGGHLNTEAFF.

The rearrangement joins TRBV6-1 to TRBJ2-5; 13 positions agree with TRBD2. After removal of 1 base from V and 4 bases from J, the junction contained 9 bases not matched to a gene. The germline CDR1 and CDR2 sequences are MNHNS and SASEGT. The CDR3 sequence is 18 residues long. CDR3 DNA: TGTGCCAGCAGTGAAGGGGTACTAGCGGGAGGGAATCGAGAGACCCAGTACTTC. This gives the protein CASSEGVLAGGNRETQYF.

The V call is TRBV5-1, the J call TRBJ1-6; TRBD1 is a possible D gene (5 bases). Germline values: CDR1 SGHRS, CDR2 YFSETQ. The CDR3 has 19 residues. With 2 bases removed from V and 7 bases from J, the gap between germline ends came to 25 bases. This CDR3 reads CASSLGATQHTGFNSPLHF. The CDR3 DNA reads TGCGCCAGCAGCTTAGGCGCTACCCAACACACAGGTTTCAATTCACCCCTCCACTTT.